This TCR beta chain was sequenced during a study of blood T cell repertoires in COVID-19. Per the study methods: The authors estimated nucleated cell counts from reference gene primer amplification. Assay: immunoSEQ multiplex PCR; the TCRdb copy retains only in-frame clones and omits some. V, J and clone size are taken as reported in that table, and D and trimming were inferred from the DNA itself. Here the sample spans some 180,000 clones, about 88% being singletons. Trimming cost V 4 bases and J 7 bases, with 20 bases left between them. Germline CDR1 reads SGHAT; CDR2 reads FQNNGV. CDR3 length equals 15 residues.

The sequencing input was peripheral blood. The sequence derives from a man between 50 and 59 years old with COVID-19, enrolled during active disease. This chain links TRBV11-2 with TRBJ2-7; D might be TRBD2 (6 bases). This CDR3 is CASSSESGVWEEQYF. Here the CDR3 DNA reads TGTGCCAGCAGCTCCGAATCGGGAGTGTGGGAGGAGCAGTACTTC. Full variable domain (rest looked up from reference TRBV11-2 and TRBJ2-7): EAGVAQSPRYKIIEKRQSVAFWCNPISGHATLYWYQQILGQGPKLLIQFQNNGVVDDSQLPKDRFSAERLKGVDSTLKIQPAKLEDSAVYLCASSSESGVWEEQYFGPGTRLTVT.